This T cell receptor beta chain was obtained from a study of blood T cell repertoires in COVID-19 (dated by TCRdb to 2020 to 2022). About the investigation overall: Collaborator samples came from the United States, Italy and Spain and covered acute and convalescent phases of COVID-19. The prospective study material was composed of cDNA or gDNA derived from T cells, B-cell-depleted T cells, or PBMCs. Subjects who had been exposed to COVID-19, were actively infected with it, or had recovered from it provided the deeply sampled blood TCRbeta repertoires that made up the dataset. The repertoires were released in a freely available public database intended as a resource for research on the immune response to SARS-CoV-2. Samples came from the ongoing ImmuneRACE study (first 160 participants) plus 1,254 subjects from 6 global collaborators. The sample metadata nearly always contained a de-identified subject ID, COVID-19 status, age in years and sex. Where available, HLA class I and class II types were obtained from metadata supplied by the sample provider rather than from assay-based typing. The investigation overall reported the following: The quantity of clinical and demographic metadata differed by source and by participant and was supplied without curation.

Each collaborating institution followed its own protocols to collect whole blood in K2EDTA tubes. For TCRbeta analysis, collaborator samples were shipped as frozen whole blood, as isolated PBMCs, or as DNA extracted from either sample type. Details on this clone: Its antigen remains undetermined. The input lacks base qualities; no much larger clone sits a single base away.

TCRbeta CDR3 regions were amplified from genomic DNA using the immunoSEQ Assay, a bias-controlled multiplex PCR. On the study's bioinformatics: The number of nucleated cells in each sample was estimated by amplification of reference gene primers within the assay. To quantify the absolute abundance of each unique TCRbeta CDR3 rearrangement, sequence reads were collapsed and filtered. For each sample, productive Simpson clonality was calculated as the square root of Simpson's diversity index over productive rearrangements. Held by TCRdb, this immuneACCESS table contains in-frame sequences only and omits some clones. Under half of the omission traces to an unresolved V gene where checked; the cause of the rest is unknown. V, J and clone size were drawn from that table, and D and trimming were deduced from the DNA. The sample data list more than 150,000 clones, and approximately 83% of these were observed just once. Clones ranked in the top ten supply 2.9% of the sample.

The cysteine opens and the phenylalanine closes a CDR3 of 15 amino acids. The only DNA kept is the CDR3, 45 bases in frame from the first base. Per the germline V gene (reference sequence), LGHDT is the CDR1 and YNNKEL is the CDR2. Trimming removed 5 bases from V and 5 bases from J, leaving 18 bases between the germline ends. The chain joins TRBV3-1 (or the pseudogene TRBV3-2) to TRBJ2-5; a tentative D call is TRBD2 (6 bases match). This sequence originates from an older woman with acute or convalescent COVID-19. Sequencing was performed on peripheral blood. The CDR3 protein sequence reads: CASSWPMTSVETQYF. The sequenced DNA is TGTGCCAGCAGCTGGCCGATGACTAGTGTTGAGACCCAGTACTTC.